This is a list of T cell receptor beta chains from one sample in a study of blood T cell repertoires in COVID-19. The method was immunoSEQ multiplex PCR; TCRdb's version includes in-frame clones alone and lacks a portion of them. The table lists about 130,000 clones, about 89% of them singletons, with around 18% in the top ten. Sequenced input: peripheral blood. These receptors were taken from a man aged 45 to 65 with active or convalescent COVID-19. The CDR3 runs from the conserved cysteine through the conserved F or W. D genes are given only for firm matches. The size of a clone is reported for some rows only, either as once, few or many, or as a class for expanded clones.

clone size: once; V gene: TRBV5-1; J gene: TRBJ2-1; D gene: NA; CDR3 protein: CASSPTSDRYNEQFF; CDR3 DNA: TGCGCCAGCAGCCCGACCTCGGACAGATACAATGAGCAGTTCTTC
clone size: NA; V gene: TRBV19; J gene: TRBJ1-4; D gene: TRBD1; CDR3 protein: CASRPNRGLSEKLFF; CDR3 DNA: TGTGCCAGTAGACCTAACAGGGGGCTGAGTGAAAAACTGTTTTTT
clone size: NA; V gene: TRBV28; J gene: TRBJ2-5; D gene: NA; CDR3 protein: CASSLYNRGRGETQYF; CDR3 DNA: TGTGCCAGCAGTTTATACAACCGGGGGCGGGGGGAGACCCAGTACTTC
clone size: once; V gene: TRBV28; J gene: TRBJ1-4; D gene: TRBD1; CDR3 protein: CASSTGQGYEKLFF; CDR3 DNA: TGTGCCAGCAGCACGGGACAGGGGTATGAAAAACTGTTTTTT
clone size: NA; V gene: TRBV6-5; J gene: TRBJ1-6; D gene: NA; CDR3 protein: CASTVSYNSPLHF; CDR3 DNA: TGTGCCAGCACGGTTTCCTATAATTCACCCCTCCACTTT
clone size: NA; V gene: TRBV2; J gene: TRBJ2-7; D gene: NA; CDR3 protein: CASSRKGDRGLYEQYF; CDR3 DNA: TGTGCCAGCAGTCGAAAAGGGGATAGGGGATTGTACGAGCAGTACTTC
clone size: NA; V gene: TRBV6-1; J gene: TRBJ1-4; D gene: NA; CDR3 protein: CASSVPKGVKREKLFF; CDR3 DNA: TGTGCCAGCAGTGTCCCTAAGGGGGTTAAGCGGGAAAAACTGTTTTTT
clone size: NA; V gene: TRBV6-5; J gene: TRBJ2-1; D gene: TRBD2; CDR3 protein: CASSSGGRTAAGEQFF; CDR3 DNA: TGTGCCAGCAGTTCGGGGGGGCGCACCGCCGCGGGTGAGCAGTTCTTC
clone size: NA; V gene: TRBV27; J gene: TRBJ1-5; D gene: NA; CDR3 protein: CASSLNRVDGQPQHF; CDR3 DNA: TGTGCCAGCAGTTTGAACAGGGTGGACGGACAGCCCCAGCATTTT
clone size: NA; V gene: TRBV11-2; J gene: TRBJ2-5; D gene: NA; CDR3 protein: CASSLVQFQETQYF; CDR3 DNA: TGTGCCAGCAGCTTAGTCCAGTTCCAAGAGACCCAGTACTTC
clone size: NA; V gene: TRBV2; J gene: TRBJ1-6; D gene: NA; CDR3 protein: CASSVQGSSYNSPLHF; CDR3 DNA: TGTGCCAGCAGTGTTCAGGGAAGCTCCTATAATTCACCCCTCCACTTT
clone size: NA; V gene: TRBV5-4; J gene: TRBJ2-4; D gene: NA; CDR3 protein: CASSLQGVEAKNIQYF; CDR3 DNA: TGTGCCAGCAGCTTGCAAGGGGTGGAGGCCAAAAACATTCAGTACTTC
clone size: NA; V gene: TRBV19; J gene: TRBJ2-5; D gene: NA; CDR3 protein: CASSRGRDNQETQYF; CDR3 DNA: TGTGCCAGTAGTAGGGGACGGGACAACCAAGAGACCCAGTACTTC
clone size: NA; V gene: TRBV19; J gene: TRBJ1-5; D gene: NA; CDR3 protein: CASSIVGHGNQPQHF; CDR3 DNA: TGTGCCAGTAGTATAGTGGGGCACGGCAATCAGCCCCAGCATTTT
clone size: NA; V gene: TRBV19; J gene: TRBJ1-5; D gene: NA; CDR3 protein: CASTYEKAGGMRDQPQHF; CDR3 DNA: TGTGCCAGTACGTACGAAAAGGCGGGTGGTATGCGGGATCAGCCCCAGCATTTT
clone size: NA; V gene: TRBV4-2; J gene: TRBJ2-7; D gene: TRBD1; CDR3 protein: CASSQDGTGRGEQYF; CDR3 DNA: TGTGCCAGCAGCCAAGATGGGACAGGGAGGGGCGAGCAGTACTTC
clone size: NA; V gene: TRBV28; J gene: TRBJ2-7; D gene: TRBD2; CDR3 protein: CASSNLVSRGESYEQYF; CDR3 DNA: TGTGCCAGCAGTAACCTTGTTAGCCGGGGGGAGTCCTACGAGCAGTACTTC
clone size: NA; V gene: TRBV6-1; J gene: TRBJ1-5; D gene: NA; CDR3 protein: CASRGQGIGGPQHF; CDR3 DNA: TGTGCCAGCAGAGGCCAGGGGATTGGGGGACCCCAGCATTTT
clone size: NA; V gene: TRBV4-3; J gene: TRBJ1-6; D gene: NA; CDR3 protein: CASSQKGDSPLHF; CDR3 DNA: TGCGCCAGCAGCCAAAAGGGAGATTCACCCCTCCACTTT
clone size: NA; V gene: TRBV6-5; J gene: TRBJ2-2; D gene: NA; CDR3 protein: CASSRVSTGELFF; CDR3 DNA: TGTGCCAGCAGCAGGGTTTCCACCGGGGAGCTGTTTTTT
clone size: NA; V gene: TRBV6-2/TRBV6-3; J gene: TRBJ2-7; D gene: TRBD1; CDR3 protein: CASSLTGQGSYEQYF; CDR3 DNA: TGTGCCAGCAGTTTGACGGGACAGGGCTCCTACGAGCAGTACTTC
clone size: few; V gene: TRBV10-2; J gene: TRBJ1-3; D gene: TRBD1; CDR3 protein: CASSESGTGGYLYGNTIYF; CDR3 DNA: TGCGCCAGCAGTGAGTCCGGGACAGGGGGCTATTTGTATGGAAACACCATATATTTT
clone size: NA; V gene: TRBV27; J gene: TRBJ2-7; D gene: TRBD2; CDR3 protein: CASSWSSGGAYEQYF; CDR3 DNA: TGTGCCAGCAGTTGGTCTAGCGGGGGGGCCTACGAGCAGTACTTC
clone size: NA; V gene: TRBV28; J gene: TRBJ1-6; D gene: NA; CDR3 protein: CASNRPRNYNSPLHF; CDR3 DNA: TGTGCCAGTAACAGGCCCCGCAATTATAATTCACCCCTCCACTTT
clone size: NA; V gene: TRBV12-3/TRBV12-4; J gene: TRBJ1-5; D gene: NA; CDR3 protein: CASSLTGDQPQHF; CDR3 DNA: TGTGCCAGCAGTTTAACAGGAGATCAGCCCCAGCATTTT
clone size: NA; V gene: TRBV19; J gene: TRBJ1-2; D gene: TRBD1; CDR3 protein: CASSDHKGGGYGYTF; CDR3 DNA: TGTGCCAGTAGTGACCACAAAGGGGGCGGCTATGGCTACACCTTC
clone size: NA; V gene: TRBV19; J gene: TRBJ1-2; D gene: TRBD1; CDR3 protein: CASSTGTGGAYGYTF; CDR3 DNA: TGTGCCAGTAGTACAGGGACAGGGGGCGCCTATGGCTACACCTTC
clone size: NA; V gene: TRBV28; J gene: TRBJ2-4; D gene: NA; CDR3 protein: CASISKGGAKNIQYF; CDR3 DNA: TGTGCCAGCATCTCAAAAGGGGGAGCCAAAAACATTCAGTACTTC
clone size: NA; V gene: TRBV4-3; J gene: TRBJ2-7; D gene: TRBD2; CDR3 protein: CASSQEDSGVGVEQYF; CDR3 DNA: TGCGCCAGCAGCCAAGAAGACAGCGGGGTCGGGGTCGAGCAGTACTTC
clone size: few; V gene: TRBV27; J gene: TRBJ1-6; D gene: NA; CDR3 protein: CASTKDWQTLHF; CDR3 DNA: TGTGCCAGCACCAAGGACTGGCAAACCCTCCACTTT
clone size: NA; V gene: TRBV6-5; J gene: TRBJ2-5; D gene: TRBD2; CDR3 protein: CASSYGPGGEETQYF; CDR3 DNA: TGTGCCAGCAGTTACGGCCCGGGGGGGGAAGAGACCCAGTACTTC
clone size: NA; V gene: TRBV29-1; J gene: TRBJ2-1; D gene: TRBD1; CDR3 protein: CSATGNGLGNEQFF; CDR3 DNA: TGCAGCGCGACAGGGAATGGACTTGGAAATGAGCAGTTCTTC
clone size: NA; V gene: TRBV11-2; J gene: TRBJ2-2; D gene: TRBD2; CDR3 protein: CASSLVTSGGPGELFF; CDR3 DNA: TGTGCCAGCAGCTTAGTTACTAGCGGGGGGCCCGGGGAGCTGTTTTTT
clone size: NA; V gene: TRBV28; J gene: TRBJ2-3; D gene: TRBD2; CDR3 protein: CASSWTSGRPDTQYF; CDR3 DNA: TGTGCCAGCAGTTGGACTAGCGGGAGGCCAGATACGCAGTATTTT
clone size: NA; V gene: TRBV19; J gene: TRBJ1-6; D gene: TRBD1; CDR3 protein: CASSPGTENSPLHF; CDR3 DNA: TGTGCCAGTAGTCCGGGGACAGAAAATTCACCCCTCCACTTT
clone size: NA; V gene: TRBV2; J gene: TRBJ1-2; D gene: TRBD1; CDR3 protein: CASIVDREFGYGYTF; CDR3 DNA: TGTGCCAGCATCGTGGACAGGGAGTTCGGCTATGGCTACACCTTC
clone size: NA; V gene: TRBV6-5; J gene: TRBJ1-5; D gene: NA; CDR3 protein: CASSYGGVNQPQHF; CDR3 DNA: TGTGCCAGCAGTTACGGGGGGGTCAATCAGCCCCAGCATTTT
clone size: NA; V gene: TRBV11-2; J gene: TRBJ2-2; D gene: TRBD2; CDR3 protein: CASSPGTSGRGTGELFF; CDR3 DNA: TGTGCCAGCAGCCCAGGGACTAGCGGGAGGGGCACCGGGGAGCTGTTTTTT
clone size: NA; V gene: TRBV9; J gene: TRBJ1-3; D gene: TRBD1; CDR3 protein: CASSGTGGNTIYF; CDR3 DNA: TGTGCCAGCAGCGGGACAGGGGGAAACACCATATATTTT
clone size: NA; V gene: TRBV29-1; J gene: TRBJ1-4; D gene: TRBD1; CDR3 protein: CSVPATGREKLFF; CDR3 DNA: TGCAGCGTTCCCGCGACAGGGCGGGAAAAACTGTTTTTT
clone size: NA; V gene: TRBV30; J gene: TRBJ2-7; D gene: NA; CDR3 protein: CAWSRGGETYEQYF; CDR3 DNA: TGTGCCTGGAGCCGAGGGGGGGAGACCTACGAGCAGTACTTC
clone size: NA; V gene: TRBV7-9; J gene: TRBJ2-5; D gene: TRBD1; CDR3 protein: CASSAPDRGLETQYF; CDR3 DNA: TGTGCCAGCAGCGCCCCGGACAGGGGGCTAGAGACCCAGTACTTC
clone size: NA; V gene: TRBV20-1; J gene: TRBJ2-7; D gene: TRBD2; CDR3 protein: CSASRGGLGIHEQYF; CDR3 DNA: TGCAGTGCTAGTAGAGGAGGACTAGGAATCCACGAGCAGTACTTC
clone size: NA; V gene: TRBV12-5; J gene: TRBJ2-1; D gene: TRBD2; CDR3 protein: CASGSGLASNEQFF; CDR3 DNA: TGTGCTAGTGGTTCGGGACTAGCGAGTAATGAGCAGTTCTTC
clone size: NA; V gene: TRBV6-2/TRBV6-3; J gene: TRBJ1-1; D gene: NA; CDR3 protein: CASSYSWQNTEAFF; CDR3 DNA: TGTGCCAGCAGTTACTCGTGGCAGAACACTGAAGCTTTCTTT
clone size: NA; V gene: TRBV10-3; J gene: TRBJ2-3; D gene: TRBD2; CDR3 protein: CAISESASGRADTQYF; CDR3 DNA: TGTGCCATCAGTGAGTCGGCTAGCGGGAGGGCAGATACGCAGTATTTT
clone size: NA; V gene: TRBV19; J gene: TRBJ2-3; D gene: TRBD1; CDR3 protein: CASSIRTGETDTQYF; CDR3 DNA: TGTGCCAGTAGTATAAGGACAGGGGAGACAGATACGCAGTATTTT
clone size: once; V gene: TRBV5-4; J gene: TRBJ2-1; D gene: NA; CDR3 protein: CASSLRDGSSYNEQFF; CDR3 DNA: TGTGCCAGCAGCTTGCGGGACGGGAGCTCCTACAATGAGCAGTTCTTC
clone size: NA; V gene: TRBV28; J gene: TRBJ1-1; D gene: NA; CDR3 protein: CASRGGKGNTEAFF; CDR3 DNA: TGTGCCTCGCGGGGGGGGAAGGGGAACACTGAAGCTTTCTTT
clone size: NA; V gene: TRBV21-1; J gene: TRBJ2-7; D gene: NA; CDR3 protein: CASSPPAGGYEQYF; CDR3 DNA: TGTGCCAGCAGCCCCCCGGCCGGGGGCTACGAGCAGTACTTC
clone size: NA; V gene: TRBV9; J gene: TRBJ1-1; D gene: TRBD1; CDR3 protein: CASSVTGDGTEAFF; CDR3 DNA: TGTGCCAGCAGCGTAACAGGGGACGGCACTGAAGCTTTCTTT
clone size: NA; V gene: TRBV19; J gene: TRBJ1-6; D gene: TRBD1; CDR3 protein: CASSMGDRNSPLHF; CDR3 DNA: TGTGCCAGTAGTATGGGGGACAGGAATTCACCCCTCCACTTT